The clone carrying this TCR beta chain was found a few times. TCR beta CDR3 sequences were amplified from RNA transcripts. HTBI primers were the set used in a first-round RT-PCR of the TCR CDR3. Each CDR3 protein gets one entry after TCRdb re-called the multiplex PCR reads with MiXCR. The sample contains about 290,000 distinct CDR3 sequences, roughly 13% of which appear only once. Diagnosis of hyperthyroidism was new in patients aged 18 to 65, and its duration was under 2 months. The study based diagnoses on clinical symptoms, serum thyroxine and TRAb, thyroid ultrasound and orbital computed tomography. Cells are PBMCs isolated from over 7.5 ml of fresh blood. The sample originates from a study of T cells in Graves' hyperthyroidism and ophthalmopathy. Study information: Peripheral blood sampling occurred at initial diagnosis, before any treatment.

The CDR3 has 15 amino acids. V dropped 3 bases and J dropped 2; count of bases not matched to a gene: 7. Germline V gives CDR1 SGHRS, CDR2 YFSETQ. The V call is TRBV5-1, the J call TRBJ2-7; 8 positions match TRBD2. Specimen: blood. This sequence originates from a woman in her 40s with Graves' hyperthyroidism. The DNA for the CDR3 is TGCGCCAGCAGCTCACTAGCGGCCGGGACCTACGAGCAGTACTTC. Its translation is CASSSLAAGTYEQYF.